These T cell receptor beta chains were read from a single sample in a study of T cell repertoires in cytomegalovirus infection. From the reads, TCRdb called clonotypes with MiXCR, one entry per CDR3 protein. The table records fewer than 950,000 distinct CDR3 sequences, 32% of them present only once. Antigens of these TCRs are unknown. The material was cultured CD8+ T cells from PBMCs, obtained from culture after CMV antigen stimulation. The receptor set was obtained from a human donor in good health (CMV status not recorded). Some clones in this sample may be carry-over from other donors' samples. Both conserved end residues are part of each CDR3. A D gene is named only where the DNA matches it firmly. Size tells how often a clone was seen (once, few, many) or the class of an expanded clone, and some rows leave it out.

size,V,D,J,CDR3,DNA
many,TRBV7-8,-,TRBJ1-1,CASAQGGNTEAFF,TGTGCCAGCGCTCAGGGAGGGAACACTGAAGCTTTCTTT
-,TRBV6-5,TRBD1,TRBJ2-1,CATTPGQGAYNEQFF,TGTGCCACCACTCCAGGACAGGGGGCCTACAATGAGCAGTTCTTC
-,TRBV13,-,TRBJ2-1,CVSSLAGLYNEQFF,TGTGTCAGCAGCTTAGCAGGCCTTTACAATGAGCAGTTCTTC
once,TRBV2,-,TRBJ2-7,CASIGRETGLIEYF,TGTGCCAGCATAGGACGGGAGACAGGCCTAATCGAGTACTTC
many,TRBV7-2,TRBD2,TRBJ2-3,CASSFSGLAGTTDTQYF,TGTGCCAGCAGTTTTTCGGGACTAGCGGGGACCACAGATACGCAGTATTTT
-,TRBV6-6,TRBD1,TRBJ2-5,CASSYGWQGDETQYF,TGTGCCAGCAGTTACGGGTGGCAGGGGGACGAGACCCAGTACTTC
few,TRBV10-3,TRBD2,TRBJ2-1,CAISRLADPDNEQFF,TGTGCCATCAGTAGACTAGCGGACCCTGACAATGAGCAGTTCTTC
few,TRBV6-6,-,TRBJ1-2,CASRVSWDGYTF,TGTGCCAGCAGGGTCTCCTGGGATGGCTACACCTTC
many,TRBV28,-,TRBJ2-5,CASSLWGQETQYF,TGTGCCAGCAGTTTATGGGGCCAAGAGACCCAGTACTTC
-,TRBV29-1,-,TRBJ1-2,CSVGESGYGYTF,TGCAGCGTTGGGGAGTCAGGCTATGGCTACACCTTC
many,TRBV4-2,-,TRBJ1-5,CASSQDNQPQHF,TGTGCCAGCAGCCAAGACAATCAGCCCCAGCATTTT
-,TRBV25-1,TRBD2,TRBJ2-1,CASSDGLAGGLPEFF,TGTGCCAGCAGTGATGGACTAGCGGGGGGGCTTCCCGAGTTCTTC
-,TRBV20-1,-,TRBJ1-2,CSAIRDGNYGYTF,TGCAGTGCCATTAGGGACGGAAACTATGGCTACACCTTC
-,TRBV20-1,-,TRBJ2-7,CSAPPGVHTYEQYF,TGCAGTGCCCCTCCAGGGGTTCACACCTACGAGCAGTACTTC
-,TRBV20-1,-,TRBJ1-3,CSAQIPPRNTIYF,TGCAGTGCTCAGATCCCACCGAGAAACACCATATATTTT
many,TRBV11-2,TRBD1,TRBJ2-1,CASIQTRGEQFF,TGTGCCAGCATCCAAACCAGGGGGGAGCAGTTCTTC
-,TRBV7-8,-,TRBJ2-7,CASSLDPSRVSWGQYF,TGTGCCAGCAGCTTAGATCCGAGCAGGGTCTCCTGGGGGCAGTACTTC
few,TRBV6-1,TRBD1,TRBJ1-1,CASSDLQGGGEAFF,TGTGCCAGCAGTGATCTCCAGGGGGGGGGTGAAGCTTTCTTT
once,TRBV7-9,-,TRBJ2-5,CASSTSGVQETQYF,TGTGCCAGCAGCACCTCAGGGGTCCAAGAGACCCAGTACTTC
-,TRBV7-6,-,TRBJ1-5,CANSPRGSSNQPQHF,TGTGCCAACAGCCCCAGGGGTTCTAGCAATCAGCCCCAGCATTTT
-,TRBV28,-,TRBJ1-5,CASSSRHLYSNQPQHF,TGTGCCAGCAGTTCCAGACACCTATATAGCAATCAGCCCCAGCATTTT
many,TRBV11-2,TRBD2,TRBJ2-3,CASSLVGLTSGRTDTQYF,TGTGCCAGCAGCTTAGTAGGTCTGACTAGCGGACGCACAGATACGCAGTATTTT
-,TRBV20-1,-,TRBJ1-3,CSARDLIGGPSGNTIYF,TGCAGTGCTAGAGATCTAATAGGGGGGCCTTCTGGAAACACCATATATTTT
-,TRBV4-1,-,TRBJ1-2,CASSPNGSGDYGYTF,TGCGCCAGCAGCCCCAATGGGTCGGGCGACTATGGCTACACCTTC
few,TRBV11-1,TRBD1,TRBJ2-5,CASSFGQALQETQYF,TGTGCCAGCAGCTTCGGACAGGCCCTCCAAGAGACCCAGTACTTC
-,TRBV4-1,TRBD2,TRBJ2-3,CASSQERGATDTQYF,TGCGCCAGCAGCCAAGAGCGGGGGGCGACAGATACGCAGTATTTT
-,TRBV2,-,TRBJ2-7,CASRVSSYEQYF,TGTGCCAGCAGGGTAAGCTCCTACGAGCAGTACTTC